The clone carrying this TCR beta chain has a single count. The antigen is unknown. These data belong to a study of shared clonotypes between healthy human individuals. For the study at large: Three CD4 naive, three CD4 memory, two CD8 naive and one CD8 memory plate were used per donor.

Data came from immunoSEQ multiplex PCR; TCRdb stores just in-frame clones and leaves some out. Found here are about 1 million clones, about 77% of them singletons; the top ten hold approximately 1.5%. Germline V lookup: CDR1 MNHEY, CDR2 SVGAGI. Trimming pared 6 bases from V and 5 bases from J, leaving 20 bases between. This CDR3 spans 15 amino acids. Whole-study results and caveats: Non-shared clonotypes displayed generation probabilities falling below those of clonotypes present in all four donors. Naive CD4 clonotypes were shared across several donors at about 5%. Sequencing depth was a factor that was expected to affect clonotype sharing among donors.

This clonotype originated in a man younger than 30 in good health. Specimen: memory CD4+ T cells sorted from blood. Noted subset: CD45RA-negative fraction. This chain links TRBV6-5 with TRBJ2-7, with a weak D call TRBD1 (6 bases). CDR3 DNA sequence: TGTGCCAGCAGGGCCCAGGGGCAGGGTTATAACGAGCAGTACTTC. It translates to CASRAQGQGYNEQYF.